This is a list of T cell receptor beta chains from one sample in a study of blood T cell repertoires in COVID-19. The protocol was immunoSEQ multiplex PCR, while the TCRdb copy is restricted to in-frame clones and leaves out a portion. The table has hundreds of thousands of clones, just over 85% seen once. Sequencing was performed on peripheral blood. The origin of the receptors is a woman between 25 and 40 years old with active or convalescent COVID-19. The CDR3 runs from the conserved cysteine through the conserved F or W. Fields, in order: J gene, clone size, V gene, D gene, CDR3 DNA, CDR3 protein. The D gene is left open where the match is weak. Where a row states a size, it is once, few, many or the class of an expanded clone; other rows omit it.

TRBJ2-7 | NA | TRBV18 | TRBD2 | TGTGCCAGCTCACCACAAGCCGGGACTAGCGGGGGTGCTGGGGAGCAGTACTTC | CASSPQAGTSGGAGEQYF
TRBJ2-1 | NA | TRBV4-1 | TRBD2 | TGCGCCAGCAGCCATAGCCTCTTGACTAGCGGAAGCTCCTACAATGAGCAGTTCTTC | CASSHSLLTSGSSYNEQFF
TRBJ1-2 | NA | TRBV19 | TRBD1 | TGTGCCAGTACCGAAGACAGGGGCTATGGCTACACCTTC | CASTEDRGYGYTF
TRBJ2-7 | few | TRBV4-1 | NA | TGCGCCAGCAGCCAAGCGGGAGCGGGTAGCTCCTACGAGCAGTACTTC | CASSQAGAGSSYEQYF
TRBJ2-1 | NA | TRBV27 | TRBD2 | TGTGCCACCAAAGCGGGGGAGAACTCCTACAATGAGCAGTTCTTC | CATKAGENSYNEQFF
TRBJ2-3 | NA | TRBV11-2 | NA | TGTGCCAGCAGCTTAGGGGCAGGGGTTTCCCATACAGATACGCAGTATTTT | CASSLGAGVSHTDTQYF
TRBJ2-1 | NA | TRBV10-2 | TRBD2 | TGCGCCAGCAGTGAGGTGTATAGCGGGGGACGGAGTGAGCAGTTCTTC | CASSEVYSGGRSEQFF
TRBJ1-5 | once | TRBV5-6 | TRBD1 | TGTGCCAGCAGCTCCGGAGGGGGCAGAAGCAATCAGCCCCAGCATTTT | CASSSGGGRSNQPQHF
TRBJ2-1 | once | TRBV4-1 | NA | TGCGCCAGCAGCCAAGACAGCTCCTACAATGAGCAGTTCTTC | CASSQDSSYNEQFF
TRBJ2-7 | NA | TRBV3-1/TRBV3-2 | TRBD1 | TGTGCCAGCAGCCACGGGACAGGGCTCTACGAGCAGTACTTC | CASSHGTGLYEQYF
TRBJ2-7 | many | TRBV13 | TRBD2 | TGTGCCAGCAGCTCCGGGACTAGTACCCACGAGCAGTACTTC | CASSSGTSTHEQYF
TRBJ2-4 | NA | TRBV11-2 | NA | TGTGCCAGCAGCTCGGACTATACGCCCGAAAACATTCAGTACTTC | CASSSDYTPENIQYF
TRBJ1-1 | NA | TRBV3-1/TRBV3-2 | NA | TGTGCCAGCAGCCAAAGGGGTATGAACACTGAAGCTTTCTTT | CASSQRGMNTEAFF
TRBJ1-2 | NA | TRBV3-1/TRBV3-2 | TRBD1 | TGTGCCAGCAGCCAAGTGGGGACAGTTGATGGCTACACCTTC | CASSQVGTVDGYTF
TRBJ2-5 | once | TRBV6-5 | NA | TGTGCCAGCAGTACCGGCCAAGAGACCCAGTACTTC | CASSTGQETQYF
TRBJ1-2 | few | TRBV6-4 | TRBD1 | TGTGCCAGCAGCCGGACAGGGGACTATGGCTACACCTTC | CASSRTGDYGYTF
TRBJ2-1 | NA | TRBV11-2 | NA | TGTGCCAGCAGCTTAGCATTCTACAATGAGCAGTTCTTC | CASSLAFYNEQFF
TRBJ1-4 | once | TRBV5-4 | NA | TGTGCCAGCAGCTTGGGGAGCGGGGAAAAACTGTTTTTT | CASSLGSGEKLFF
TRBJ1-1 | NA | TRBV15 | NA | TGTGCCACCAGCAGAGGGTCGGCAGGGCTGGTGAACACTGAAGCTTTCTTT | CATSRGSAGLVNTEAFF
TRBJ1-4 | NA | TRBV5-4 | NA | TGTGCCAGCAGCTTGCGGGCAGGGACTAATGAAAAACTGTTTTTT | CASSLRAGTNEKLFF
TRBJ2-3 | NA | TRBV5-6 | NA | TGTGCCAGCAGCTCCCAGGGAAGAATCACAGATACGCAGTATTTT | CASSSQGRITDTQYF